The 3 T cell receptor beta chains in this list originate from one sample, sequenced in a study of blood T cell repertoires in COVID-19. Data came from immunoSEQ multiplex PCR; TCRdb stores just in-frame clones and leaves some out. The sample shows tens of thousands of clones, about nine tenths of them seen only once. Material: peripheral blood. The receptor set was obtained from a man aged 55 to 70 with acute or convalescent COVID-19.

The genes are TRBV19 and TRBJ1-1; D might be TRBD1 (6 bases). The V gene lost 3 bases and the J gene lost 3 bases, with 20 bases spanning the gap. The CDR3 consists of 17 residues. Germline CDR1 reads LNHDA; CDR2 reads SQIVND (reference sequence). In DNA, the CDR3 is TGTGCCAGTAGTATGGGAGTGAGGGGGACGACAGACACTGAAGCTTTCTTT. Translating gives CASSMGVRGTTDTEAFF.

This chain links TRBV21-1 with TRBJ1-2; the D call in the table, TRBD1, was not verified against the DNA. TRBV21-1 is a known pseudogene. The CDR3 totals 14 residues. The CDR3 DNA sequence: TGTGCCAGCAGCAAACGGACAGGAACTTATGGCTACACCTTC. This codes for CASSKRTGTYGYTF.

This sequence joins TRBV19 and TRBJ2-2; perhaps TRBD1 as D (8 bases). Per germline, CDR1 LNHDA and CDR2 SQIVND (reference sequence). This CDR3 contains 16 residues. Trimming pared 4 bases from V and 3 bases from J, leaving 15 bases between. The CDR3, as DNA: TGTGCCAGTAGTACCCCCACAGGGGGGGACACCGGGGAGCTGTTTTTT. Translation: CASSTPTGGDTGELFF. The full variable domain, in which reference TRBV19 and TRBJ2-2 provide the parts outside the CDR3, is DGGITQSPKYLFRKEGQNVTLSCEQNLNHDAMYWYRQDPGQGLRLIYYSQIVNDFQKGDIAEGYSVSREKKESFPLTVTSAQKNPTAFYLCASSTPTGGDTGELFFGEGSRLTVL.